Reported below is one TCR beta chain. Clones were read by immunoSEQ multiplex PCR, and TCRdb kept only the in-frame ones, dropping some. The table has about 280,000 clones, around nine tenths seen once. This record comes from a study of blood T cell repertoires in COVID-19. Study-level information: T cells, B-cell-depleted T cells, or PBMCs supplied cDNA or gDNA.

Germline CDR1 is LNHDA and CDR2 is SQIVND (reference sequence). With 5 bases clipped from V and 3 bases from J, the junction kept 8 bases outside the gene matches. The CDR3 contains 15 residues. This TCR came from a woman aged 40 to 50 who had recovered from COVID-19. The chain has TRBV19 and TRBJ1-1; 8 positions agree with TRBD1. Sequencing input: peripheral blood. This chain's CDR3 is CASSVTGGLDTEAFF. CDR3 nucleotide sequence: TGTGCCAGTAGTGTCACAGGGGGTCTGGACACTGAAGCTTTCTTT. Using reference TRBV19 and TRBJ1-1 for the parts outside the CDR3, the full variable domain is DGGITQSPKYLFRKEGQNVTLSCEQNLNHDAMYWYRQDPGQGLRLIYYSQIVNDFQKGDIAEGYSVSREKKESFPLTVTSAQKNPTAFYLCASSVTGGLDTEAFFGQGTRLTVV.